These 21 T cell receptor beta chains came from one sample sequenced in a study of Graves' ophthalmopathy and Graves' hyperthyroidism. RNA transcripts were the source from which TCR beta CDR3 regions were amplified. HTBI-primed first-round RT-PCR preceded second-round multiplex PCR. Using its own MiXCR run on the multiplex PCR reads, TCRdb lists one record per CDR3 protein. The sample includes about 150,000 distinct CDR3 sequences, less than 45% seen only once; the top ten take approximately 6.3%. Sequences were obtained from peripheral blood. These receptors all come from a woman in her forties with Graves' ophthalmopathy.

This clonotype appeared many times. The chain joins TRBV5-1 to TRBJ1-2; possibly TRBD1 for D (5 bases). The germline V gene encodes CDR1 SGHRS and CDR2 YFSETQ. V lost 2 bases and J lost 6, with 17 bases in between. This CDR3 contains 15 residues. CDR3 region: CASSLDQGRIDGYTF. CDR3 in DNA: TGCGCCAGCAGCTTAGATCAGGGAAGAATTGATGGCTACACCTTC.

V is TRBV6-2 or TRBV6-3 and J is TRBJ2-7; no definite D call. V was trimmed by 2 bases and J by 0 bases, leaving 5 bases between them. There are 13 residues in the CDR3. The germline CDR1 and CDR2 sequences are MNHEY and SVGEGT. The CDR3 DNA sequence: TGTGCCAGCAGTTACGTCGTCTCCTACGAGCAGTACTTC. Its translation is CASSYVVSYEQYF.

This clonotype was seen a few times. The CDR3 DNA follows: TGTGCCAGCAGTCCCCCGGCCCCGCGTCTCTACGAGCAGTACTTC. Translation: CASSPPAPRLYEQYF. The chain employs TRBV28 and TRBJ2-7; D remains ambiguous. The CDR3 extends over 15 amino acids. Per the germline V gene, CDR1 is MDHEN and CDR2 is SYDVKM. Trimming left V 5 bases short and J 3 bases short, with 17 bases between. Variable domain in full (rest from reference TRBV28 and TRBJ2-7): DVKVTQSSRYLVKRTGEKVFLECVQDMDHENMFWYRQDPGLGLRLIYFSYDVKMKEKGDIPEGYSVSREKKERFSLILESASTNQTSMYLCASSPPAPRLYEQYFGPGTRLTVT.

The chain is built from TRBV28 and TRBJ1-5; D is undetermined. V was trimmed by 9 bases and J by 5 bases, leaving 14 bases between them. Per the germline V gene, CDR1 is MDHEN and CDR2 is SYDVKM. The CDR3 length is 13 residues. Here the CDR3 DNA reads TGTGCCAGTGAGCGAAGGATTTATCAGCCCCAGCATTTT. This translates into CASERRIYQPQHF. The full variable domain, completed using reference TRBV28 and TRBJ1-5, is DVKVTQSSRYLVKRTGEKVFLECVQDMDHENMFWYRQDPGLGLRLIYFSYDVKMKEKGDIPEGYSVSREKKERFSLILESASTNQTSMYLCASERRIYQPQHFGDGTRLSIL.

This clonotype appeared many times. The chain carries TRBV6-9 and TRBJ1-5; 9 bases are a match to TRBD1. The CDR3 extends over 14 amino acids. Germline CDR1 and CDR2: MNHGY and SVAAGI. J lost 6 bases, V lost 8 bases, and 8 bases had no gene match. The CDR3 reads CASGTGGGGQPQHF. CDR3 sequence (DNA): TGTGCCAGCGGTACAGGGGGCGGCGGTCAGCCCCAGCATTTT.

The sample holds many counts of this clonotype. The CDR3 bases are TGTGCCAGCAGCACCCGGACATCCCTGAACACTGAAGCTTTCTTT. Its protein is CASSTRTSLNTEAFF. The chain recombines TRBV3-1 with TRBJ1-1; tentatively, D is TRBD1 (5 bases). The CDR3 sequence is 15 residues long. Germline lookup yields CDR1 LGHDT and CDR2 YNNKEL (reference sequence). Trimming stripped 5 bases from V and 0 bases from J, with 13 bases between.

In its sample, this clonotype was seen many times. This sequence joins TRBV6-5 and TRBJ1-1, with 7 nucleotides matching TRBD1. With V trimmed by 0 bases and J by 7 bases, 8 bases remained unmatched. The germline V gene has CDR1 MNHEY and CDR2 SVGAGI. CDR3 length: 15 amino acids. This CDR3 reads CASSYSRTGVVEAFF. In DNA, the CDR3 is TGTGCCAGCAGTTACTCCCGCACAGGGGTCGTTGAAGCTTTCTTT.

The rearrangement joins TRBV7-2 to TRBJ2-5; TRBD1 agrees at 8 bases. With V trimmed by 3 bases and J by 5 bases, 8 bases remained unmatched. CDR1 and CDR2 from the germline V gene are SGHTA and FQGNSA. CDR3 length: 15 residues. CDR3 nucleotide sequence: TGTGCCAGCAGCTTCGAACAGGGGGTTTGGGAGACCCAGTACTTC. Translation gives CASSFEQGVWETQYF.

The chain carries TRBV28 and TRBJ2-7; D remains unclear. Trimming removed 1 base at V and 7 bases at J, with 14 bases between. Germline CDR1 and CDR2: MDHEN and SYDVKM. The CDR3 loop spans 14 amino acids. CDR3 DNA sequence: TGTGCCAGCAGTTTATCGTACCAAAGAACGGAGCAGTACTTC. Its translation is CASSLSYQRTEQYF.

This clonotype was detected a few times. This chain uses TRBV12-5 with TRBJ2-7; 10 positions match TRBD2. Germline CDR1 LGHNT, CDR2 FRNRAP. CDR3 length equals 15 residues. V was clipped by 7 bases and J by 0 bases; unmatched bases: 6. The CDR3 coding sequence is TGTGCTAGTGCCTTACTAGCGGGGAGCTCCTACGAGCAGTACTTC. Its protein is CASALLAGSSYEQYF.

Ten or more counts support this clonotype. The chain joins TRBV28 to TRBJ1-5; D perhaps matches TRBD1 (6 bases). V lost 3 bases, J lost 3 bases, and 15 bases lay in between. The germline V gene encodes CDR1 MDHEN and CDR2 SYDVKM. This CDR3 comprises 16 residues. The CDR3 DNA follows: TGTGCCAGCAGTTTTTCAGGGTGGGGGGCCAATCAGCCCCAGCATTTT. Amino acid sequence: CASSFSGWGANQPQHF.

This clonotype occurred many times. The chain combines TRBV25-1 with TRBJ1-2; D call uncertain. Germline values: CDR1 MGHDK, CDR2 SYGVNS. V was shortened by 4 bases and J by 1 base, with 16 bases between the two germline ends. The CDR3 is 16 residues long. The chain's CDR3 is CASSAPVGSLNYGYTF. The CDR3 bases are TGTGCCAGCAGTGCGCCCGTGGGCAGCCTTAACTATGGCTACACCTTC.

This clonotype was seen many times. The chain is built from TRBV9 and TRBJ1-1; 8 bases align to TRBD1. The CDR3 covers 15 residues. With V trimmed by 4 bases and J by 2 bases, 7 bases remained unmatched. The germline V gene has CDR1 SGDLS and CDR2 YYNGEE. The CDR3 region is CASSRGRGPNTEAFF. The CDR3, as DNA: TGTGCCAGCAGCCGGGGCAGGGGGCCAAACACTGAAGCTTTCTTT.

This clonotype was picked up many times. The J gene is TRBJ2-7, the V gene TRBV6-5; weak D call: TRBD1 (6 bases). The length of the CDR3 is 14 residues. Germline V gives CDR1 MNHEY, CDR2 SVGAGI. Between the trimmed V and J ends, which lost 5 bases and 0 bases, there was a span of 11 bases. The CDR3 sequence is CASSRGQNSYEQYF. In DNA, the CDR3 is TGTGCCAGCAGTCGGGGACAAAACTCCTACGAGCAGTACTTC.

There are many counts of this clonotype. The chain uses TRBV3-1 and TRBJ2-7, with no clear D. Germline assignment: CDR1 LGHDT and CDR2 YNNKEL (reference sequence). The CDR3 runs 13 residues. Between the trimmed V and J ends, which lost 0 bases and 1 base, there was a span of 4 bases. CDR3 in amino acids: CASSQDLSYEQYF. The CDR3 DNA reads as TGTGCCAGCAGCCAAGACCTGTCCTACGAGCAGTACTTC.

This clonotype was detected many times. The chain carries TRBV3-1 and TRBJ1-2, with D possibly matching TRBD1 (5 bases). The ends were cut back, 2 bases at V and 5 bases at J, with 18 bases in the middle. The CDR3 length is 16 residues. Germline lookup yields CDR1 LGHDT and CDR2 YNNKEL (reference sequence). CDR3 sequence reads: CASSQKPGRDGYGYTF. CDR3 nucleotide sequence: TGTGCCAGCAGCCAAAAGCCCGGCCGGGACGGTTATGGCTACACCTTC.

This chain uses TRBV6-1 with TRBJ1-5; D unclear. The ends were cut back, 7 bases at V and 0 bases at J, with 13 bases in the middle. In germline, CDR1 is MNHNS, CDR2 SASEGT. This CDR3 contains 15 residues. The CDR3 nucleotides are TGTGCCAGCACTCCGACGGGAAATAGCAATCAGCCCCAGCATTTT. This sequence encodes CASTPTGNSNQPQHF.

There are many counts of this clonotype. The chain carries TRBV20-1 and TRBJ1-1; a weak D match, TRBD1 (5 bases). The CDR3 is 13 residues long. Looked up from germline, CDR1 is DFQATT and CDR2 is SNEGSKA (reference sequence). The CDR3 DNA is TGCATTTACCTAGGGAGGGGAGACACTGAAGCTTTCTTT. Translation: CIYLGRGDTEAFF.

The V call is TRBV20-1, the J call TRBJ1-5; no clear D gene. CDR3 size: 13 residues. Germline CDR1 is DFQATT and CDR2 is SNEGSKA (reference sequence). The V end was cut by 1 base, the J end by 2 bases, with 6 bases between. The chain's CDR3 is CSARVGGNQPQHF. DNA of the CDR3: TGCAGTGCTAGAGTCGGGGGCAATCAGCCCCAGCATTTT.

The rearrangement links TRBV27 to TRBJ1-2, with TRBD1 matching 10 bases. The CDR3 has 17 residues. V shed 2 bases and J 3 bases; nucleotides not matched to a gene: 9. Germline values: CDR1 MNHEY, CDR2 SMNVEV (reference sequence). The CDR3 nucleotides read TGTGCCAGCAGTTTAGGGACAGGGGTTTCTTTCGACTATGGCTACACCTTC. Protein: CASSLGTGVSFDYGYTF.

This clonotype was recorded many times. V usage is TRBV6-5 and J usage is TRBJ1-1, with 8 bases aligning to TRBD1. The CDR3 sequence is 17 residues long. Germline V lookup: CDR1 MNHEY, CDR2 SVGAGI. With V trimmed by 2 bases and J by 4 bases, 12 bases remained unmatched. The CDR3 coding sequence is TGTGCCAGCAGTTACACTATACCGACAGGGGTGGGCACTGAAGCTTTCTTT. This encodes CASSYTIPTGVGTEAFF.